Shown below are 21 T cell receptor beta chains from a single sample sequenced in a study of cytomegalovirus exposure and HLA in healthy donors. The PCR used 60 Vbeta and 13 Jbeta primers. Using immunoSEQ multiplex PCR, the repertoire was profiled, and TCRdb retains in-frame clones only, with some absent. The table has 85,000 to 130,000 clones, about 68% seen once. The specimen was PBMCs. All receptors come from a male donor in good health and CMV-seropositive.

The chain has TRBV7-3 and TRBJ2-7; 10 bases agree with TRBD1. From germline, CDR1 is SGHTA and CDR2 FQGTGA. Losses at the gene ends were 5 bases for V and 3 bases for J; bases not matched to a gene: 4. The CDR3 extends over 14 amino acids. The CDR3 sequence is CASSLGQGNYEQYF. The DNA for the CDR3 is TGTGCCAGCAGCCTGGGACAGGGGAACTACGAGCAGTACTTC. The full variable domain, its missing parts supplied by reference TRBV7-3 and TRBJ2-7, is GAGVSQTPSNKVTEKGKYVELRCDPISGHTALYWYRQSLGQGPEFLIYFQGTGAADDSGLPNDRFFAVRPEGSVSTLKIQRTERGDSAVYLCASSLGQGNYEQYFGPGTRLTVT.

The chain has TRBV6-6 and TRBJ2-2; D perhaps matches TRBD1 (5 bases). CDR3 length equals 16 residues. With 0 bases removed from V and 0 bases from J, the gap between germline ends came to 8 bases. CDR1 is MNHNY, CDR2 SVGAGI, per germline (reference sequence). CDR3 DNA sequence: TGTGCCAGCAGTTACTCCGACAGATCGAACACCGGGGAGCTGTTTTTT. This translates into CASSYSDRSNTGELFF.

J is TRBJ1-6 and V is TRBV7-2; D perhaps matches TRBD1 (6 bases). This CDR3 comprises 15 residues. CDR1 is SGHTA and CDR2 is FQGNSA in the germline V gene. V lost 7 bases, J lost 8 bases, and 18 bases lay in between. The CDR3 coding sequence is TGTGCCAGCAATCGGAAAGCGGGGGCGGATTCACCCCTCCACTTT. Amino acid sequence: CASNRKAGADSPLHF. Variable domain in full (rest from reference TRBV7-2 and TRBJ1-6): GAGVSQSPSNKVTEKGKDVELRCDPISGHTALYWYRQSLGQGLEFLIYFQGNSAPDKSGLPSDRFSAERTGGSVSTLTIQRTQQEDSAVYLCASNRKAGADSPLHFGNGTRLTVT.

The rearrangement joins TRBV4-1 to TRBJ2-7; 8 bases align to TRBD1. Per the germline V gene, CDR1 is MGHRA and CDR2 is YSYEKL. Losses at the gene ends were 1 base for V and 2 bases for J; bases not matched to a gene: 4. The CDR3 length is 15 residues. The CDR3 DNA sequence: TGCGCCAGCAGCCAAGTGCAGGGGGCGGCCTACGAGCAGTACTTC. This translates into CASSQVQGAAYEQYF.

The chain links TRBV9 to TRBJ1-4; a weak D match, TRBD1 (6 bases). V lost 3 bases to trimming and J lost 6 bases, with 12 bases between them. Germline V gene data show CDR1 as SGDLS and CDR2 as YYNGEE. The CDR3 totals 14 residues. The CDR3 DNA sequence: TGTGCCAGCAGCGCGGACAGCTTCCATGAAAAACTGTTTTTT. Protein: CASSADSFHEKLFF. Variable domain in full (rest from reference TRBV9 and TRBJ1-4): DSGVTQTPKHLITATGQRVTLRCSPRSGDLSVYWYQQSLDQGLQFLIQYYNGEERAKGNILERFSAQQFPDLHSELNLSSLELGDSALYFCASSADSFHEKLFFGSGTQLSVL.

The chain joins TRBV7-8 to TRBJ1-6; a possible D gene is TRBD1 (6 bases). The V gene lost 1 base and the J gene lost 7 bases, with 14 bases spanning the gap. CDR1 SGHVS and CDR2 FQNEAQ come from the germline V gene. The CDR3 runs 16 residues. CDR3 nucleotide sequence: TGTGCCAGCAGCTTAGGATCAGGGGCTATAAATTCACCCCTCCACTTT. The encoded protein is CASSLGSGAINSPLHF. The full variable domain, its missing parts supplied by reference TRBV7-8 and TRBJ1-6, is GAGVSQSPRYKVAKRGQDVALRCDPISGHVSLFWYQQALGQGPEFLTYFQNEAQLDKSGLPSDRFFAERPEGSVSTLKIQRTQQEDSAVYLCASSLGSGAINSPLHFGNGTRLTVT.

J is TRBJ2-3 and V is TRBV4-3; 9 positions agree with TRBD2. This CDR3 is 16 amino acids long. J gave up 1 base and V 0 bases, and 2 bases lay outside the gene matches. Germline CDR1 LGHNA, CDR2 YSLEER. CDR3 region: CASSQDSSGGTDTQYF. DNA of the CDR3: TGCGCCAGCAGCCAAGATTCTAGCGGGGGCACAGATACGCAGTATTTT.

The chain has TRBV7-3 and TRBJ2-1; 10 bases are shared with TRBD1. The CDR3 runs 16 residues. Losses at the gene ends were 8 bases for V and 9 bases for J; bases not matched to a gene: 16. CDR1 is SGHTA and CDR2 is FQGTGA in the germline V gene. The CDR3 spells CASQRERQGAGGEQFF. The CDR3 DNA reads TGTGCCAGCCAGAGAGAACGACAGGGGGCCGGAGGTGAGCAGTTCTTC. The variable domain in full, completed from reference TRBV7-3 and TRBJ2-1, reads GAGVSQTPSNKVTEKGKYVELRCDPISGHTALYWYRQSLGQGPEFLIYFQGTGAADDSGLPNDRFFAVRPEGSVSTLKIQRTERGDSAVYLCASQRERQGAGGEQFFGPGTRLTVL.

V usage is TRBV28 and J usage is TRBJ1-5; 10 bases are shared with TRBD1. The V gene end was trimmed by 5 bases and the J gene end by 6 bases; junction bases not matched to a gene: 4. Germline V gene lookup returns CDR1 MDHEN and CDR2 SYDVKM. The CDR3 spans 14 residues. CDR3 sequence reads: CASSPGQGSQPQHF. The CDR3, as DNA: TGTGCCAGCAGTCCGGGACAGGGGAGTCAGCCCCAGCATTTT. Full variable domain (rest looked up from reference TRBV28 and TRBJ1-5): DVKVTQSSRYLVKRTGEKVFLECVQDMDHENMFWYRQDPGLGLRLIYFSYDVKMKEKGDIPEGYSVSREKKERFSLILESASTNQTSMYLCASSPGQGSQPQHFGDGTRLSIL.

This chain links TRBV7-9 with TRBJ1-2; 7 nucleotides match TRBD1. This CDR3 region has 15 residues. From germline, CDR1 is SEHNR and CDR2 FQNEAQ (reference sequence). Losses at the gene ends were 8 bases for V and 4 bases for J; bases not matched to a gene: 13. The CDR3 bases are TGTGCCAGCCCTCCCGACCTGGACAGGCTCTATGGCTACACCTTC. This translates into CASPPDLDRLYGYTF.

V gene TRBV10-2 combines with J gene TRBJ2-3; D is possibly TRBD1 (5 bases). In germline, CDR1 is WSHSY, CDR2 SAAADI. The CDR3 sequence is 15 residues long. Trimming removed 3 bases from V and 1 base from J, with 11 bases in between. CDR3 DNA sequence: TGCGCCAGCAGTGATGGGGCTTCCGGCACAGATACGCAGTATTTT. This codes for CASSDGASGTDTQYF.

V and J are TRBV30 and TRBJ2-7; no clear D gene. The CDR3 has 11 residues. The germline V gene encodes CDR1 GTSNPN and CDR2 SVGIG (reference sequence). Trimming cost V 2 bases and J 4 bases, with 6 bases left between them. The CDR3: CAWSSSYEQYF. CDR3 in DNA: TGTGCCTGGAGTTCTTCTTACGAGCAGTACTTC.

The chain employs TRBV19 and TRBJ2-5; 9 bases line up with TRBD1. Trimming at V came to 4 bases and at J to 3 bases, leaving 6 bases not matched to a gene. The CDR3 covers 15 residues. Germline-derived CDR1 and CDR2 are LNHDA and SQIVND (reference sequence). The CDR3, as DNA: TGTGCCAGTAGTAATACAGGGGGCCTTAAAGAGACCCAGTACTTC. This gives the protein CASSNTGGLKETQYF. The variable domain in full, completed from reference TRBV19 and TRBJ2-5, reads DGGITQSPKYLFRKEGQNVTLSCEQNLNHDAMYWYRQDPGQGLRLIYYSQIVNDFQKGDIAEGYSVSREKKESFPLTVTSAQKNPTAFYLCASSNTGGLKETQYFGPGTRLLVL.

The genes are TRBV7-8 and TRBJ2-3, with D maybe TRBD1 (5 bases). CDR1 and CDR2 (germline): SGHVS, FQNEAQ. The CDR3 loop spans 14 amino acids. V lost 1 base to trimming and J lost 13 bases, with 18 bases between them. DNA for the CDR3: TGTGCCAGCAGCTTAGTCGGACACCTCTCTTCAAAGTATTTT. It codes for CASSLVGHLSSKYF.

The rearrangement uses TRBV9 and TRBJ1-1; D perhaps matches TRBD1 (6 bases). Germline-derived CDR1 and CDR2 are SGDLS and YYNGEE. The CDR3 runs to 16 residues. V gave up 3 bases and J gave up 7 bases, with 22 bases separating them. The CDR3 DNA sequence: TGTGCCAGCAGCGCGTCTCCTTACAGGGCGTCGAGTGAAGCTTTCTTT. Encoded protein: CASSASPYRASSEAFF.

V is TRBV5-8 and J is TRBJ1-5; 7 positions match TRBD1. Germline V gives CDR1 SGHTS, CDR2 YDEGEE. Trimming removed 4 bases from V and 5 bases from J; junction bases left unmatched: 6. The CDR3 sequence is 14 residues long. CDR3 sequence: CASSPRDRDQPQHF. CDR3 nucleotides: TGTGCCAGCAGCCCCCGGGACAGAGATCAGCCCCAGCATTTT.

J is TRBJ2-5 and V is TRBV4-3; D possibly corresponds to TRBD2 (6 bases). Per germline, CDR1 LGHNA and CDR2 YSLEER. The V gene lost 1 base and the J gene lost 10 bases, with 25 bases spanning the gap. The CDR3 spans 17 residues. DNA for the CDR3: TGCGCCAGCAGCCAAGTATACCCAGCCTGGAGGGGCCGGGGCCAGTACTTC. Translated: CASSQVYPAWRGRGQYF.

The gene calls are TRBV6-1 and TRBJ2-7; 8 bases are a match to TRBD1. Losses at the gene ends were 2 bases for V and 7 bases for J; bases not matched to a gene: 10. This CDR3 is 15 amino acids long. Germline-derived CDR1 and CDR2 are MNHNS and SASEGT. This CDR3 is CASSEMGGTGGEQYF. CDR3 DNA sequence: TGTGCCAGCAGTGAAATGGGCGGGACAGGAGGAGAGCAGTACTTC.

The chain uses TRBV4-1 and TRBJ2-3, with D unresolved. The CDR3 has 12 residues. V lost 3 bases to trimming and J lost 4 bases, with 5 bases between them. CDR1 MGHRA and CDR2 YSYEKL come from the germline V gene. CDR3 in DNA: TGCGCCAGCAGCCAGCCGGCAGATACGCAGTATTTT. Translated, it gives CASSQPADTQYF.

This clone was seen a handful of times. The J gene is TRBJ2-7, the V gene TRBV5-8; 9 nucleotides agree with TRBD1. V lost 4 bases to trimming and J lost 4 bases; unmatched junction nucleotides: 3. This CDR3 has 13 residues. Germline V gene data show CDR1 as SGHTS and CDR2 as YDEGEE. The DNA of the CDR3 is TGTGCCAGCAGCGCCGGGACAGGGTACGAGCAGTACTTC. Its protein is CASSAGTGYEQYF.

The chain links TRBV10-3 to TRBJ1-5, with D perhaps matching TRBD1 (5 bases). The V end lost 2 bases, the J end lost 3 bases, and 11 bases lay between the germline ends. The CDR3 is 15 residues long. CDR1 and CDR2 from the germline V gene are ENHRY and SYGVKD. CDR3 in amino acids: CAISEGQDNNQPQHF. CDR3 DNA sequence: TGTGCCATCAGTGAGGGACAAGACAACAATCAGCCCCAGCATTTT.